These 10 T cell receptor beta chains came from one sample sequenced in a study of shared clonotypes between healthy human individuals. It was CD45RO-negative cells, positively selected for CCR7, that made up naive CD8 cells, with terminally differentiated effector memory CD45RA+ cells excluded. TCRdb's copy holds only in-frame clones and misses some; the assay was immunoSEQ multiplex PCR. The sample has about 680,000 clones; 92% are singletons. The sequenced sample was naive CD8+ T cells sorted from blood. The receptors were gathered from a man aged 30 to 45 in good health.

The chain employs TRBV9 and TRBJ2-7; 9 bases align to TRBD2. V lost 4 bases to trimming and J lost 5 bases; unmatched junction nucleotides: 7. The V gene's germline CDR1 is SGDLS and CDR2 YYNGEE. The CDR3 runs to 14 residues. Here the CDR3 DNA reads TGTGCCAGCAGCTCCTATAGCGGGAGCGACGAGCAGTACTTC. It is translated as CASSSYSGSDEQYF.

The rearrangement uses TRBV4-3 and TRBJ2-7; 9 bases agree with TRBD2. From germline, CDR1 is LGHNA and CDR2 YSLEER. The CDR3 covers 15 residues. V lost 2 bases and J lost 2; bases outside the gene matches: 4. The CDR3 bases are TGCGCCAGCAGCCAAATAGCGGGAGAAGCCTACGAGCAGTACTTC. Translated: CASSQIAGEAYEQYF.

The V call is TRBV5-1, the J call TRBJ1-1; D unresolved. Trimming took off 1 base at V and 4 bases at J, with 11 bases between the two ends. Germline V CDR1 and CDR2: SGHRS, YFSETQ. The CDR3 consists of 14 residues. CDR3 protein: CASSLKREATEAFF. In nucleotides, the CDR3 is TGCGCCAGCAGCTTGAAAAGGGAGGCCACTGAAGCTTTCTTT.

The V and J genes are TRBV11-1 and TRBJ2-1; TRBD1 or TRBD2 may be the D gene (5 bases each). CDR1 is SGHAT, CDR2 FQDESV, per germline (reference sequence). CDR3 size: 16 residues. V shed 1 base and J shed 1 base, with 11 bases lying between them. CDR3 amino acids: CASSLERGPSYNEQFF. The CDR3 DNA sequence: TGTGCCAGCAGCTTAGAACGGGGACCATCCTACAATGAGCAGTTCTTC. The full variable domain, its missing parts supplied by reference TRBV11-1 and TRBJ2-1, is EAEVAQSPRYKITEKSQAVAFWCDPISGHATLYWYRQILGQGPELLVQFQDESVVDDSQLPKDRFSAERLKGVDSTLKIQPAELGDSAMYLCASSLERGPSYNEQFFGPGTRLTVL.

The rearrangement uses TRBV28 and TRBJ2-1; 8 bases match TRBD1. The germline CDR1 and CDR2 sequences are MDHEN and SYDVKM. The CDR3 runs 15 residues. The ends lost 3 bases at V and 1 base at J; junction bases unmatched: 2. Here the CDR3 DNA reads TGTGCCAGCAGTTTGGGACAGGCGTCCTACAATGAGCAGTTCTTC. Protein sequence: CASSLGQASYNEQFF. The entire variable domain, with the rest obtained from reference TRBV28 and TRBJ2-1, is as follows: DVKVTQSSRYLVKRTGEKVFLECVQDMDHENMFWYRQDPGLGLRLIYFSYDVKMKEKGDIPEGYSVSREKKERFSLILESASTNQTSMYLCASSLGQASYNEQFFGPGTRLTVL.

V usage is TRBV7-9 and J usage is TRBJ1-1; no definite D call. Trimming cost V 10 bases and J 1 base, with 7 bases left between them. The germline V gene encodes CDR1 SEHNR and CDR2 FQNEAQ (reference sequence). The CDR3 covers 11 residues. For the CDR3, the DNA is TGTGCCACCAACAGGAACACTGAAGCTTTCTTT. It codes for CATNRNTEAFF. The entire variable domain, with the rest obtained from reference TRBV7-9 and TRBJ1-1, is as follows: DTGVSQNPRHKITKRGQNVTFRCDPISEHNRLYWYRQTLGQGPEFLTYFQNEAQLEKSRLLSDRFSAERPKGSFSTLEIQRTEQGDSAMYLCATNRNTEAFFGQGTRLTVV.

The sample holds one count of this clone. CDR3 in DNA: TGTGCCAGCAGCTCCGCAGTGGGGGCCCACGAGCAGTACTTC. Translated, it gives CASSSAVGAHEQYF. The chain couples TRBV5-6 to TRBJ2-7; tentative D call: TRBD1 (6 bases). The CDR3 runs 14 residues. Deletions cut 3 bases from V and 5 bases from J, with 15 bases between. Germline CDR1 SGHDT, CDR2 YYEEEE.

CDR3 bases: TGTGCCAGCACCGAAGGGGGGGGGACTGAAGCTTTCTTT. Translated, it gives CASTEGGGTEAFF. V and J are TRBV2 and TRBJ1-1, with TRBD1 as a possible D gene (6 bases). Germline V lookup: CDR1 SNHLY, CDR2 FYNNEI. There are 13 residues in the CDR3. The V end lost 7 bases, the J end lost 5 bases, and 14 bases lay between the germline ends.

The chain links TRBV27 to TRBJ2-7, with 7 bases fitting TRBD2. The junction had 3 bases not matched to a gene; V was cut back by 2 bases and J by 5 bases. The germline gives CDR1 MNHEY, CDR2 SMNVEV (reference sequence). CDR3 length equals 13 residues. CDR3 sequence reads: CASSLAGVHEQYF. CDR3 nucleotide sequence: TGTGCCAGCAGTTTAGCGGGAGTCCACGAGCAGTACTTC.

The chain employs TRBV27 and TRBJ2-7, with 10 bases fitting TRBD1. CDR3 length equals 14 residues. The germline V gene encodes CDR1 MNHEY and CDR2 SMNVEV (reference sequence). The V and J ends lost 6 bases and 4 bases, in that order; junction bases with no gene match: 6. CDR3 sequence reads: CASSHGTGAYEQYF. DNA for the CDR3: TGTGCCAGCAGCCACGGGACAGGGGCTTACGAGCAGTACTTC.